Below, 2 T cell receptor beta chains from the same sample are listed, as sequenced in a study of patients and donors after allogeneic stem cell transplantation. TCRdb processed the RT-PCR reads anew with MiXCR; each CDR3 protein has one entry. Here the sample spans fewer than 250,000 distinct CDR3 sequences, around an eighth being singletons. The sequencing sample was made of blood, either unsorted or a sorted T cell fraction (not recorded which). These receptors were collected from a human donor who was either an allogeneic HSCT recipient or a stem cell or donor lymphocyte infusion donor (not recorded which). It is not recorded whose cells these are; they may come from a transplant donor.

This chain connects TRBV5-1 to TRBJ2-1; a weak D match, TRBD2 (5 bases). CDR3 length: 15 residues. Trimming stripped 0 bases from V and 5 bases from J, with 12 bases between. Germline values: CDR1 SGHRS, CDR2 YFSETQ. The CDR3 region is CASSLAGKYDNEQFF. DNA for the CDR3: TGCGCCAGCAGCTTGGCCGGGAAATACGACAATGAGCAGTTCTTC.

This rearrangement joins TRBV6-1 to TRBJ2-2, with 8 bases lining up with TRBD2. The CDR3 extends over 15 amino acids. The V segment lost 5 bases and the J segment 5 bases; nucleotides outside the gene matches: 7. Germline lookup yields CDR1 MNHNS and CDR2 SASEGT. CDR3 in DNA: TGTGCCAGCAGTCCTGGGACTAGTGTGACCGGGGAGCTGTTTTTT. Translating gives CASSPGTSVTGELFF.